The present T cell receptor beta chain was sequenced within a study of blood T cell repertoires in COVID-19. Across the whole study: Spain, Italy and the United States supplied samples that represented acute and convalescent COVID-19. The analysed material was cDNA or gDNA that came from T cells, B-cell-depleted T cells, or PBMCs.

Profiled with immunoSEQ multiplex PCR; TCRdb holds only in-frame clones, not every one. Of roughly 200,000 clones listed, approximately 90% are singletons. Germline CDR1 reads LNHDA; CDR2 reads SQIVND (reference sequence). The CDR3 runs to 15 residues. V lost 3 bases, J lost 3 bases, and 12 bases lay in between. Ages ranged from 18 to 89 years, with residence in 24 US areas. Allocation to cohorts depended on clinical history reported by the participants. The sequencing sample was made of PBMCs or T cells enriched from blood (not recorded which). The V and J genes are TRBV19 and TRBJ2-1, with TRBD1 as a possible D gene (6 bases). The clonotype originates from a man in his late teens or twenties with acute COVID-19. Here the CDR3 DNA reads TGTGCCAGTAGTATCGGGTCGACAGGCTACAATGAGCAGTTCTTC. It specifies CASSIGSTGYNEQFF. The entire variable domain, with the rest obtained from reference TRBV19 and TRBJ2-1, is as follows: DGGITQSPKYLFRKEGQNVTLSCEQNLNHDAMYWYRQDPGQGLRLIYYSQIVNDFQKGDIAEGYSVSREKKESFPLTVTSAQKNPTAFYLCASSIGSTGYNEQFFGPGTRLTVL.